One sample yielded the 10 T cell receptor beta chains listed below, sequenced in a study of T cell repertoires in cytomegalovirus infection. TCRdb called the reads again in MiXCR, with one record for every CDR3 protein. The table lists more than 650,000 distinct CDR3 sequences, roughly a third of them singletons. Sequenced material: PBMCs. The source is a human donor in good health (CMV status not recorded). Some clones in this sample may be carry-over from other donors' samples.

This clonotype was detected a few times. The V call is TRBV27, the J call TRBJ2-1; 12 bases map to TRBD1. The germline V gene has CDR1 MNHEY and CDR2 SMNVEV (reference sequence). The CDR3 sequence is 18 residues long. V trimming: 0 bases; J trimming: 6 bases; junction bases outside the gene matches: 9. The CDR3 spells CASSLSSLGTGGPNEQFF. The CDR3 coding sequence is TGTGCCAGCAGTTTATCGTCACTCGGGACAGGGGGCCCCAATGAGCAGTTCTTC.

In this sample, this clonotype turned up a few times. The chain recombines TRBV25-1 with TRBJ1-4; possible D gene TRBD1, 5 bases. Germline lookup yields CDR1 MGHDK and CDR2 SYGVNS. Trimming took off 6 bases at V and 3 bases at J, with 14 bases between the two ends. The length of the CDR3 is 15 residues. CDR3: CASRNDRAPNEKLFF. CDR3 in DNA: TGTGCCAGCAGGAATGACAGAGCTCCTAATGAAAAACTGTTTTTT.

In this sample, this clonotype turned up a few times. V is TRBV7-9 and J is TRBJ2-7; 7 positions match TRBD1. Unmatched junction bases numbered 15, after V lost 5 bases and J lost 5 bases. In germline, CDR1 is SEHNR, CDR2 FQNEAQ (reference sequence). The CDR3 has 16 residues. CDR3 loop: CASSAPPTGSGDEQYF. The DNA for the CDR3 is TGTGCCAGCAGCGCCCCTCCGACAGGGTCTGGCGACGAGCAGTACTTC.

This chain joins TRBV2 and TRBJ2-7, with 7 nucleotides matching TRBD2. V lost 6 bases, J lost 7 bases, and 3 bases stayed unmatched. The CDR3 has 11 residues. Germline V CDR1 and CDR2: SNHLY, FYNNEI. The CDR3 is CASRGTIEQYF. The CDR3 nucleotides read TGTGCCAGCAGGGGGACTATTGAGCAGTACTTC.

The table lists this clonotype with a few counts. This rearrangement joins TRBV30 to TRBJ1-5; D may be TRBD1 (5 bases). Germline V gene sequence: CDR1 GTSNPN, CDR2 SVGIG (reference sequence). V was shortened by 2 bases and J by 4 bases, with 9 bases between the two germline ends. CDR3 size: 13 residues. The DNA of the CDR3 is TGTGCCTGGAGTCCACAGGAAAATCAGCCCCAGCATTTT. Amino acids: CAWSPQENQPQHF.

The chain couples TRBV7-9 to TRBJ1-2, with D perhaps matching TRBD1 (5 bases). The germline CDR1 and CDR2 sequences are SEHNR and FQNEAQ (reference sequence). The CDR3 length is 14 residues. The ends were cut back, 5 bases at V and 4 bases at J, with 14 bases in the middle. The CDR3 nucleotides read TGTGCCAGCAGCGTACTAGGGGCTGGCTATGGCTACACCTTC. It codes for CASSVLGAGYGYTF.

CDR3 amino acids: CASSERGGYGYTF. The DNA for the CDR3 is TGTGCCAGCAGCGAGAGGGGGGGCTATGGCTACACCTTC. The chain is built from TRBV7-9 and TRBJ1-2; tentatively, D is TRBD1 (6 bases). Germline CDR1 is SEHNR and CDR2 is FQNEAQ (reference sequence). This CDR3 has 13 residues. Trimming shortened V by 5 bases and J by 4 bases, and 11 bases separated the two germline ends.

The chain employs TRBV19 and TRBJ1-5; TRBD1 matches 7 bases. Per the germline V gene, CDR1 is LNHDA and CDR2 is SQIVND (reference sequence). The V and J ends lost 6 bases and 6 bases, in that order; junction bases with no gene match: 8. The CDR3 is made up of 14 amino acids. CDR3 sequence: CASSTGQLRQPQHF. The CDR3 nucleotides are TGTGCCAGTAGCACGGGACAGTTACGTCAGCCCCAGCATTTT.

The rearrangement joins TRBV6-2 or TRBV6-3 to TRBJ2-1; D not resolved. The V and J ends lost 0 bases and 8 bases respectively, with 8 bases between them. The CDR3 is 13 residues long. Germline V gene data show CDR1 as MNHEY and CDR2 as SVGEGT. The CDR3 protein is CASSYSFSHEQFF. The CDR3 nucleotides read TGTGCCAGCAGTTACTCGTTCAGCCATGAGCAGTTCTTC.

This clonotype appeared a few times. The rearrangement links TRBV4-2 to TRBJ2-7, with D possibly being TRBD2 (5 bases). V was trimmed by 3 bases and J by 5 bases, leaving 5 bases between them. The CDR3 runs 11 residues. Germline-derived CDR1 and CDR2 are LGHNA and YNFKEQ. CDR3 nucleotide sequence: TGTGCCAGCAGCCAGAGGGACGAGCAGTACTTC. Its translation: CASSQRDEQYF.